This TCR beta chain was found in a study of blood T cell repertoires in COVID-19. As for the study in general: The samples span acute and convalescent COVID-19 from the United States, Italy and Spain.

Ages ranged from roughly 18 to 100 years, with residence in 24 US areas. Participants had their cohort set by participant-reported clinical history. The germline V and J ends were trimmed by 0 bases and 2 bases, with 13 bases remaining between them. Germline-derived CDR1 and CDR2 are MGHRA and YSYEKL. This CDR3 is built from 16 residues. Generated by immunoSEQ multiplex PCR, the TCRdb table keeps only in-frame clones and is missing some. The sample has 220,000 or so clones; roughly 88% are singletons. The chain recombines TRBV4-1 with TRBJ1-2; TRBD1 is a possible D gene (5 bases). Input material: PBMCs or T cells enriched from blood (not recorded which). The receptor's source is a woman aged 45 to 65 who had recovered from COVID-19. The CDR3 is CASSQDLRRGNYGYTF. The CDR3 DNA is TGCGCCAGCAGCCAAGATCTTCGTAGGGGCAACTATGGCTACACCTTC.